This T cell receptor beta chain comes out of a study of T cells in Graves' hyperthyroidism and ophthalmopathy. Study summary: The initial diagnosis was the point when peripheral blood was collected, ahead of any treatment.

Across 18 months, stable Graves' hyperthyroidism was marked by no progression to ophthalmopathy. Hyperthyroidism in the patients, aged 18 to 65, was newly diagnosed and under 2 months in duration. Lactation, pregnancy, other autoimmune disease or uncontrolled infection excluded patients. RNA transcripts were the template for amplifying TCR beta CDR3 regions. TCR CDR3 underwent first-round RT-PCR with the HTBI primer set. One entry per CDR3 protein, called by TCRdb with MiXCR from the multiplex PCR reads. The repertoire holds 600,000 or so distinct CDR3 sequences, with 15% to 20% as singletons. The CDR3 totals 14 residues. Germline V lookup: CDR1 SGHAT, CDR2 FQDESV (reference sequence). V was pared by 5 bases and J by 4 bases, with 14 bases between. This clonotype showed up many times.

The origin of this receptor is a woman in her twenties or thirties with Graves' hyperthyroidism. This chain joins TRBV11-1 and TRBJ1-1; tentatively, D is TRBD1 (5 bases). The specimen was blood. The CDR3 bases are TGTGCCAGCAGCCGACAGCTTTATTCCACTGAAGCTTTCTTT. Its translation: CASSRQLYSTEAFF.